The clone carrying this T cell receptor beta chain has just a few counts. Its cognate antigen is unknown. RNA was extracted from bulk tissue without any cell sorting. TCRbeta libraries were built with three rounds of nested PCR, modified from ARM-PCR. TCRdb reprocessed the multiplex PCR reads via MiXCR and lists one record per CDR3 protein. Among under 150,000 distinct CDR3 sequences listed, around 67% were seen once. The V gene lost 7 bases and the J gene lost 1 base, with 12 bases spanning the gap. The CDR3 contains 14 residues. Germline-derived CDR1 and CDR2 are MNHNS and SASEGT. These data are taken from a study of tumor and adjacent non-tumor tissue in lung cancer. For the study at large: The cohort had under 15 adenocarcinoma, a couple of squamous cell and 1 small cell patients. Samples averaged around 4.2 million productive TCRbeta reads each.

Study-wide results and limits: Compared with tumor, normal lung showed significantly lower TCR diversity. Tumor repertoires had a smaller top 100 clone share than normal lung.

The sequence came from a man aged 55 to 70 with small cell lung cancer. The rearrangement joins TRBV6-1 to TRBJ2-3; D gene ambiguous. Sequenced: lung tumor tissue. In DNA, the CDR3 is TGTGCCAGCACCGCCGGGCAGCGCACAGATACGCAGTATTTT. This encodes CASTAGQRTDTQYF.